This T cell receptor beta chain is drawn from a study of cytomegalovirus exposure and HLA in healthy donors. Sequenced by immunoSEQ multiplex PCR; TCRdb stores in-frame clones only, minus some. Seen here are some 240,000 clones, more than 75% observed once, and the top ten hold roughly 1.2%. This clone occurred once. The clonotype was recovered from a woman under 40 in good health and CMV-seropositive. The source material was PBMCs.

The CDR3, as DNA: TGTGCCTGGCTGGGACTAGCGGGAGTTCCCTACAATGAGCAGTTCTTC. Protein sequence: CAWLGLAGVPYNEQFF. The chain has TRBV30 and TRBJ2-1; TRBD2 aligns across 14 bases. After removal of 5 bases from V and 2 bases from J, the junction contained 5 bases not matched to a gene. CDR1 is GTSNPN and CDR2 is SVGIG in the germline V gene (reference sequence). CDR3 length: 16 residues.